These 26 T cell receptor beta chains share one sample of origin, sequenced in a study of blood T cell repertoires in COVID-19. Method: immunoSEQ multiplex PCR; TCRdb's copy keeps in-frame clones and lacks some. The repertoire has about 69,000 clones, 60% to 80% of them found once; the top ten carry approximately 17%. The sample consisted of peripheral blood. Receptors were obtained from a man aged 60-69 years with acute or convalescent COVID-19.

CDR3 sequence reads: CASSRTGGVQPQHF. The CDR3 DNA sequence: TGTGCCAGCAGTCGGACAGGGGGCGTTCAGCCCCAGCATTTT. This chain connects TRBV6-5 to TRBJ1-5; 11 bases match TRBD1. This CDR3 contains 14 residues. J lost 6 bases, V lost 5 bases, and 3 bases had no gene match. CDR1 and CDR2 (germline): MNHEY, SVGAGI.

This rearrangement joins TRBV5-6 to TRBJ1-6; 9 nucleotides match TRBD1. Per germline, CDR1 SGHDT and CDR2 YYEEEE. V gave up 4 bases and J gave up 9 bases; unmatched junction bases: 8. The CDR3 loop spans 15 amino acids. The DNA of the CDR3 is TGTGCCAGCAGCCCCGAGACAGGGGGTGCTTCACCCCTCCACTTT. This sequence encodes CASSPETGGASPLHF.

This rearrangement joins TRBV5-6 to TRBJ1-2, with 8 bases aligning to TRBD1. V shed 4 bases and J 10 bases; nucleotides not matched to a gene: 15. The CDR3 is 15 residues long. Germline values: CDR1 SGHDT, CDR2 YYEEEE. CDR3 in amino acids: CASSIPRGPLTHYTF. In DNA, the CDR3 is TGTGCCAGCAGCATACCCAGGGGGCCTCTAACCCACTACACCTTC.

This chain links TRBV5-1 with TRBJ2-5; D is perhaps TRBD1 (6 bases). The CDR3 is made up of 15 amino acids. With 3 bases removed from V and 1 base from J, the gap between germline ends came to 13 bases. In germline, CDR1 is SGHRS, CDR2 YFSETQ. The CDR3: CASSWAGAPQETQYF. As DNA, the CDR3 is TGCGCCAGCAGCTGGGCAGGGGCCCCCCAAGAGACCCAGTACTTC.

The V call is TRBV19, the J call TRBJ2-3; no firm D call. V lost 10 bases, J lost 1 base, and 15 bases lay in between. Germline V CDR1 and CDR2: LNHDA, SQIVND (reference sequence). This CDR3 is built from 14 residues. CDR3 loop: CATLPMAGTDTQYF. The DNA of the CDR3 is TGTGCCACCCTCCCAATGGCAGGCACAGATACGCAGTATTTT.

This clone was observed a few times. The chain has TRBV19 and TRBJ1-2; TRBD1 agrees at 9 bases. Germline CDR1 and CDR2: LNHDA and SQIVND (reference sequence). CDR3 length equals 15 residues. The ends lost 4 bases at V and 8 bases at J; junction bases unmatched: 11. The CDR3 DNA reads TGTGCCAGTAGTACTTACACAGGGGGCCTAGGCGGCTACACCTTC. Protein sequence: CASSTYTGGLGGYTF.

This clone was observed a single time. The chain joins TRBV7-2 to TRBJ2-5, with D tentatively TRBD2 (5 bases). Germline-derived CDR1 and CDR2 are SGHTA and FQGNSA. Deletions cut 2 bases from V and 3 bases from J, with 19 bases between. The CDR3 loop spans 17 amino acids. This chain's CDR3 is CASSLMTTNLQEETQYF. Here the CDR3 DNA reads TGTGCCAGCAGCTTAATGACGACTAACCTCCAGGAAGAGACCCAGTACTTC.

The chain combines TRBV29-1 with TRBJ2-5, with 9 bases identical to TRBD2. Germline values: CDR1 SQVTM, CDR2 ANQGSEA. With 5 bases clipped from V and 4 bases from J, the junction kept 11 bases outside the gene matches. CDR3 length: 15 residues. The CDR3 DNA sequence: TGCAGCGTTACTCCACGGGGTAGCGGGGGAGAGACCCAGTACTTC. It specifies CSVTPRGSGGETQYF.

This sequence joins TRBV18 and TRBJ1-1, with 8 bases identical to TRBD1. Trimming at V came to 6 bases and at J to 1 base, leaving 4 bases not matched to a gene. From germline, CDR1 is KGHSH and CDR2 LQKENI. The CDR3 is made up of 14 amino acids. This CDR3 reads CASSLQGANTEAFF. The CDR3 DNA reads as TGTGCCAGCTCCCTGCAGGGGGCGAACACTGAAGCTTTCTTT.

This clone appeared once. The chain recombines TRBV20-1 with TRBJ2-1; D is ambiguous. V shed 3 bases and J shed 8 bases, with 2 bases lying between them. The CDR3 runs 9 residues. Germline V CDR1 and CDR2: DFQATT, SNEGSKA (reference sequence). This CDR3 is CSASDEQFF. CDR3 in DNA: TGCAGTGCTAGCGATGAGCAGTTCTTC.

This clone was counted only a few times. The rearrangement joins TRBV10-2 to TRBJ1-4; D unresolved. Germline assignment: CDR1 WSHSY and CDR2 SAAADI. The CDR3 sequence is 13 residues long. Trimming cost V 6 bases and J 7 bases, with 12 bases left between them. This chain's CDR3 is CASSGSTLEKLFF. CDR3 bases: TGCGCCAGCAGCGGGAGTACCCTTGAAAAACTGTTTTTT.

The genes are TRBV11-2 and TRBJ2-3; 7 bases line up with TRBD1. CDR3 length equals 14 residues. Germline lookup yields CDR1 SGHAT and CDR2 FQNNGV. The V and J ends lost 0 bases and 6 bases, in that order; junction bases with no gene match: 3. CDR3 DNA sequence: TGTGCCAGCAGCTTAGAGCTCAGGGGGGATACGCAGTATTTT. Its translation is CASSLELRGDTQYF.

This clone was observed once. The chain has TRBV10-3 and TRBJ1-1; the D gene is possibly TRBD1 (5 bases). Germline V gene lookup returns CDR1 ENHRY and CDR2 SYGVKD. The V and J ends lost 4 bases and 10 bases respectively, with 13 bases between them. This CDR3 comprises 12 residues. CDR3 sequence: CAISVGGEVAFF. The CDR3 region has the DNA TGTGCCATCAGTGTCGGGGGGGAGGTAGCTTTCTTT.

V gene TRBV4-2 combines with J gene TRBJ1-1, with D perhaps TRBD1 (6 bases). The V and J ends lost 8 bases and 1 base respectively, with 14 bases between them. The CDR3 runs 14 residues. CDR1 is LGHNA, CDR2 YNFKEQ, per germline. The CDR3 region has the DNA TGTGCCAGCGACCGAGGACAGAAGAACACTGAAGCTTTCTTT. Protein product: CASDRGQKNTEAFF.

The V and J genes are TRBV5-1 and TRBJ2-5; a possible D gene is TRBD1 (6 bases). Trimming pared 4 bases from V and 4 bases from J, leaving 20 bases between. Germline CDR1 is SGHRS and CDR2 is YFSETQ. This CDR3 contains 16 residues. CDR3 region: CASSEPWDTIGETQYF. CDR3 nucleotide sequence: TGCGCCAGCAGCGAGCCCTGGGACACCATAGGAGAGACCCAGTACTTC.

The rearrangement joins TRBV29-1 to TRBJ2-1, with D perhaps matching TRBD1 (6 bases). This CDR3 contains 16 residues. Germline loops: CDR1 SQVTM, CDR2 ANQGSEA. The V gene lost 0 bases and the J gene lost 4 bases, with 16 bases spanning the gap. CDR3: CSVEDYLGASYNEQFF. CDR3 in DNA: TGCAGCGTTGAAGATTACTTGGGGGCATCGTACAATGAGCAGTTCTTC.

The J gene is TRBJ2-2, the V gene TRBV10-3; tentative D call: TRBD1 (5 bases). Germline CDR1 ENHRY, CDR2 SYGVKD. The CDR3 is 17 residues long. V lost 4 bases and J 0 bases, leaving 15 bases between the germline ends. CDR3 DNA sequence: TGTGCCATCAGTGTCCCGACAGAACGAACGAACACCGGGGAGCTGTTTTTT. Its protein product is CAISVPTERTNTGELFF.

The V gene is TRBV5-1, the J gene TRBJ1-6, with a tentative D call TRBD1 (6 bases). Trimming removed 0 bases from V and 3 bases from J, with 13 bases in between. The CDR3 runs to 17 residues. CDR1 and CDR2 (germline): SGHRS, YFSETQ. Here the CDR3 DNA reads TGCGCCAGCAGCTTGGCCGGGGGGGCGGTCTATAATTCACCCCTCCACTTT. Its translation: CASSLAGGAVYNSPLHF.

The CDR3 DNA is TGTGCCAGCAGTTACCCTACAGGGGGGGGCAATCAGCCCCAGCATTTT. It specifies CASSYPTGGGNQPQHF. This rearrangement joins TRBV6-2 or TRBV6-3 to TRBJ1-5; 8 bases are a match to TRBD1. Losses at the gene ends were 2 bases for V and 2 bases for J; bases not matched to a gene: 5. The CDR3 consists of 16 residues. Germline V gene data show CDR1 as MNHEY and CDR2 as SVGEGT.

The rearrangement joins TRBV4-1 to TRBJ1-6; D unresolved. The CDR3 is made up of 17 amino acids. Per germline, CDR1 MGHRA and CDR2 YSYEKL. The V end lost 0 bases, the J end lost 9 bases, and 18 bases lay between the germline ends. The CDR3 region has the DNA TGCGCCAGCAGCCAAGAAAACTCGAGACACGCGACTTCACCCCTCCACTTT. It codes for CASSQENSRHATSPLHF.

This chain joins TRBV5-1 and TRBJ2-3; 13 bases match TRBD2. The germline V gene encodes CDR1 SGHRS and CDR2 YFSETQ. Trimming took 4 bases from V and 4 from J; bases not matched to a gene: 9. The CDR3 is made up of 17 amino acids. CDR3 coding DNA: TGCGCCAGCAGCGCGCAAGGGACTAGCGGGGCCGCAGATACGCAGTATTTT. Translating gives CASSAQGTSGAADTQYF.

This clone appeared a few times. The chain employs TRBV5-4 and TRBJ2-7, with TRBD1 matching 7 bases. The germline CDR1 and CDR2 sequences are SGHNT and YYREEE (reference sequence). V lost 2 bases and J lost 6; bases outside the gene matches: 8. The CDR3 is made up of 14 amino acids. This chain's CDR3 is CASSFPSDRAEQYF. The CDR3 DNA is TGTGCCAGCAGCTTCCCGAGCGACAGGGCCGAGCAGTACTTC.

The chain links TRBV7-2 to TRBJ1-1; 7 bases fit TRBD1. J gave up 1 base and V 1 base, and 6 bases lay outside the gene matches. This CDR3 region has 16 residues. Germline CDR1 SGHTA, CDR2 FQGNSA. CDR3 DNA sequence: TGTGCCAGCAGCTTAGTAGGGGCAGGGGGGAACACTGAAGCTTTCTTT. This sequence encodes CASSLVGAGGNTEAFF.

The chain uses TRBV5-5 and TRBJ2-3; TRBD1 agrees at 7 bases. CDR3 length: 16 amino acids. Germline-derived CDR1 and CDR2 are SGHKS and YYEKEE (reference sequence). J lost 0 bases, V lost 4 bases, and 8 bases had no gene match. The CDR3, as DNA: TGTGCCAGCAGCGACCACAGGGGTACTAGCACAGATACGCAGTATTTT. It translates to CASSDHRGTSTDTQYF.

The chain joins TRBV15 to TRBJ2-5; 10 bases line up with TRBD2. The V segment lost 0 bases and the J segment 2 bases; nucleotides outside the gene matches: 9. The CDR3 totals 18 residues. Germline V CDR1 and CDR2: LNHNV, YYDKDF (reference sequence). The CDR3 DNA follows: TGTGCCACCAGCAGAGATGGGGCTAGCGGGGGAGCACAAGAGACCCAGTACTTC. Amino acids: CATSRDGASGGAQETQYF.

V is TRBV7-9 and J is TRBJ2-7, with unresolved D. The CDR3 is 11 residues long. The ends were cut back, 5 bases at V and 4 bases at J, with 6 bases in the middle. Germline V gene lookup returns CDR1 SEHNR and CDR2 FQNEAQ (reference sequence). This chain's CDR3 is CASSQAYEQYF. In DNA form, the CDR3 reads TGTGCCAGCAGCCAAGCTTACGAGCAGTACTTC.